This T cell receptor (beta chain) was recorded in a study of cytomegalovirus exposure and HLA in healthy donors. Points from the study as a whole: TRBV6-2, TRBV6-3 and some other V segments were unresolvable in 87-base-pair reads.

This CDR3 spans 16 amino acids. V lost 3 bases and J lost 0; bases outside the gene matches: 3. Per germline, CDR1 SEHNR and CDR2 FQNEAQ (reference sequence). PCR amplification relied on 60 Vbeta primers (plus 13 Jbeta primers). TCRdb's copy holds only in-frame clones and misses some; the assay was immunoSEQ multiplex PCR. The data hold roughly 110,000 clones, with over 80% observed a single time. In the case of this clone: The antigen is unknown.

The TCR was taken from a man aged 30-40 years in good health and CMV-seropositive. The sequenced sample consisted of PBMCs. This chain joins TRBV7-9 and TRBJ2-7, with 12 bases fitting TRBD2. CDR3 amino acids: CASSLLAGGISYEQYF. In DNA, the CDR3 is TGTGCCAGCAGCTTGCTAGCGGGGGGGATCTCCTACGAGCAGTACTTC.